One T cell receptor beta chain is described in this entry. As yet, its antigen is unknown. This same CDR3 is encoded by further DNA sequences in the sample. This record belongs to a study of cytomegalovirus exposure and HLA in healthy donors. Across the study: The same platform used for the 650 to 700 first-cohort repertoires was also used for the 95 to 150 validation repertoires, as a later analysis reported. Broader study findings: The study recorded some 160 TCR beta chains that were cytomegalovirus-associated. Most sequenced TCRs were rare (though some public TCRs occurred in many donors).

The repertoire was sequenced with immunoSEQ multiplex PCR; TCRdb's copy has only in-frame clones and lacks some. The table has approximately 150,000 clones, approximately 81% seen once. V was clipped by 1 base and J by 1 base; unmatched bases: 0. Germline V CDR1 and CDR2: LNHDA, SQIVND (reference sequence). The length of the CDR3 is 15 residues. This receptor was obtained from a man aged 30-40 years in good health and CMV-seropositive. The chain carries TRBV19 and TRBJ2-3; the match to TRBD2 covers 9 bases. Input material: PBMCs. The CDR3 DNA follows: TGTGCCAGTAGTATAGTAGCGGGGGGCACAGATACGCAGTATTTT. This codes for CASSIVAGGTDTQYF.